What follows is one TCR beta chain and its context. Its recognized antigen is unknown. No much larger clone is present one base from it, and per-base qualities are unavailable. This entry is derived from a study of shared clonotypes between healthy human individuals (dated by TCRdb to 2020 to 2021). With respect to the entire study: The cohort included three men and two women between 18 and 49 years of age. For each donor, CD4 naive and CD4 memory were each given three plates, CD8 naive was given two plates, and CD8 memory was given one plate. To estimate repertoire size and how much clonotypes are shared between individuals, the study performed deep sequencing of blood TCR repertoires from about five healthy adults. To increase sequencing depth and limit assay-specific biases, different laboratories used diverse techniques to prepare libraries and sequence TCR repertoires. Between about 0.8 and 9 billion PBMCs per donor were obtained by leukapheresis. Results and caveats for the whole study, not just this receptor: Based on pairwise subsampling, the degree of clonotype sharing among donors was expected to be affected by sequencing depth. The genetic and exposure-history diversity represented was limited by the small number of donors. Even with the large sequencing depth, rarefaction of the sorted-subset datasets indicated that sequencing was incomplete. Sharing across a few donors was observed for 4.5% to 6.5% of naive CD4, around 3.5% of naive CD8, roughly 2.4% of memory CD4, and about 0.39% of memory CD8 clonotypes. Estimated clonotype richness was generally larger for naive than for memory subsets. Sampling was restricted to blood, and TCR repertoires in tissues likely differ from the TCR repertoires found in blood. Clonotypes shared by all four sorted-subset donors showed higher generation probabilities than non-shared clonotypes.

CDR1 is given as GTSNPN and CDR2 as SVGIG, both from the germline V gene (reference sequence). V is reduced by 0 bases and J by 7 bases, leaving a spacing of 12 bases between them. The CDR3 starts with the cysteine, ends with the phenylalanine, and has 14 residues. The CDR3 DNA has 42 bases and is translated from base 1. For the CD8 naive samples, CD45RO-negative cells were positively selected for CCR7, yielding a CD45RA+CCR7+ population from which TemRA cells were excluded. Donors were healthy HIV-negative adults with no recently reported acute infections or vaccinations. All donors were Caucasian adults living in Nashville, Tennessee, USA. Blood was collected by leukapheresis, and PBMCs were isolated by Ficoll-Histopaque density gradient centrifugation and then cryopreserved in liquid nitrogen vapor phase. Analytical flow cytometry was used to check the purity and quantity of each magnetically sorted T cell population. From each sorted fraction, genomic DNA was isolated and quantified by UV absorbance on a Nanodrop 2000c.

Using the deep immunoSEQ assay, TCR CDR3 regions were amplified from genomic DNA by multiplex PCR. For each cell subset, the extracted genomic DNA was distributed evenly across all wells of several immunoSEQ 96-well plates, and each plate served as one replicate. For sorted subsets, about 0.2 ug genomic DNA, equal to tens of thousands of T cell genomes, was loaded into each replicate PCR. Purified libraries were quantified with a Qubit 3.0 fluorometer, sized on a Bioanalyzer 2100, and re-quantified with the KAPA Library Quantification kit. Each immunoSEQ 96-well plate was sequenced on its own single-read 150-cycle Illumina NextSeq 550 flow cell. The original methods were these. Because the immunoSEQ output held only junctional sequences and lacked quality scores, the filtering could not match the filtering applied to full-length reads. Sequences were annotated with PyIR, a Python wrapper for IgBLAST v1.9, using IMGT germline references to assign V/J genes and CDR3. Any read was removed if the V/J assignment was weak (E-value above 1e-6), the CDR3 was missing, or the read contained stop codons, out-of-frame junctions, or ambiguous translated residues. V3J clonotypes were defined as sequences sharing the same inferred V gene, J gene, and CDR3 amino acid sequence. Percentage overlap between repertoires was calculated by dividing the number of shared unique clonotypes by the size of the smaller repertoire. Three approaches were used to assess repertoire richness: RTK rarefaction, the Chao1 estimator, and Recon v2.1 estimates of unobserved clonotypes. OLGA was used to compute generation probabilities for all TCRbeta clonotypes that the gDNA method yielded from four donors. TCRdb re-hosts the immuneACCESS table, in-frame sequences only. Its copies lack some clones; in the studies checked, an unresolved V gene accounts for under half of them, and the cause for the rest is not known. V, J and clone size were drawn from that table, and D and trimming were deduced from the DNA. Present in this sample are more than 2 million clones, 85% to 95% of which were seen just once. The leading ten clones occupy roughly 1% of the sample.

The sequenced sample consisted of naive CD8+ T cells sorted from blood. The cell subset or site label corresponds to: CD45RA+CCR7+. The rearrangement joined TRBV30 to TRBJ2-2; TRBD2 is perhaps the D gene, given 5 matching bases. The receptor was isolated from a man younger than 35 in good health. This receptor has the CDR3 CAWSVGVWGGELFF. At the DNA level, the sequence is TGTGCCTGGAGTGTCGGGGTCTGGGGCGGGGAGCTGTTTTTT.